This entry lists 19 T cell receptor beta chains sequenced from one sample in a study of CXCR3-negative and CXCR3-positive naive CD8 T cells. Via 5' RACE with UMI labels, TRB cDNA libraries were prepared. TCRdb re-called the 5' RACE reads and gives one entry per CDR3 protein, without DNA. Listed are around 92,000 distinct CDR3 sequences; over 1.5% falls within the top ten. Sequenced material: naive CXCR3- CD8+ T cells from blood. Described subset: CD45RO-CCR7+CD27+CD95- naive CD8+ T cells lacking CXCR3 (TNR3-). The source is a human donor in good health. Some clones in this sample may be carry-over from other donors' samples.

V usage is TRBV7-2 and J usage is TRBJ2-5; without DNA, the TCRdb call of TRBD1 cannot be checked. Germline lookup yields CDR1 SGHTA and CDR2 FQGNSA. The CDR3 consists of 15 residues. The CDR3 loop reads CASSLLSGGYETQYF.

The V and J genes are TRBV29-1 and TRBJ1-2; with no DNA, the TCRdb D assignment of TRBD1 cannot be verified. Germline CDR1 and CDR2: SQVTM and ANQGSEA. This CDR3 region has 14 residues. This chain's CDR3 is CSVPPDRLPYGYTF.

This chain uses TRBV2 with TRBJ2-3; checking the TCRdb D call of TRBD2 is not possible without DNA. Germline CDR1 SNHLY, CDR2 FYNNEI. The CDR3 has 16 amino acids. The CDR3 reads CASSGGRVVTTDTQYF.

The chain uses TRBV11-2 and TRBJ2-3; TCRdb proposes TRBD1, but this gene call is untestable without DNA. The CDR3 totals 20 residues. CDR1 is SGHAT and CDR2 is FQNNGV in the germline V gene. The CDR3 sequence: CASSFISAGQDLWGTDTQYF.

V gene TRBV20-1 combines with J gene TRBJ1-3. Looked up from germline, CDR1 is DFQATT and CDR2 is SNEGSKA (reference sequence). The length of the CDR3 is 12 residues. The chain's CDR3 is CSARAGEATIYF.

The chain has TRBV4-1 and TRBJ1-6; TCRdb calls TRBD1, which cannot be checked without DNA. In germline, CDR1 is MGHRA, CDR2 YSYEKL. This CDR3 contains 14 residues. CDR3 sequence reads: CASSQDRAISPLHF.

The chain couples TRBV7-2 to TRBJ2-1; TCRdb names TRBD2, which stays unverified in the absence of DNA. The length of the CDR3 is 18 residues. Germline CDR1 is SGHTA and CDR2 is FQGNSA. This CDR3 is CASSSRVSYGGALGEQFF. The whole variable domain, filled in from reference TRBV7-2 and TRBJ2-1, reads GAGVSQSPSNKVTEKGKDVELRCDPISGHTALYWYRQSLGQGLEFLIYFQGNSAPDKSGLPSDRFSAERTGGSVSTLTIQRTQQEDSAVYLCASSSRVSYGGALGEQFFGPGTRLTVL.

The chain links TRBV12-3 or TRBV12-4 to TRBJ2-2; TCRdb's D call of TRBD1 is untestable without DNA. This CDR3 is built from 14 residues. CDR3 sequence: CASSPTGGYGELFF.

The V and J genes are TRBV14 and TRBJ2-1; TCRdb returns TRBD2, unconfirmable since there is no DNA. The CDR3 contains 16 residues. CDR1 and CDR2 from the germline V gene are SGHDN and FVKESK. The CDR3 sequence is CASSQRTSGNYNEQFF.

This sequence joins TRBV20-1 and TRBJ2-3; TCRdb outputs TRBD2, but without DNA this stays unchecked. CDR1 DFQATT and CDR2 SNEGSKA come from the germline V gene (reference sequence). This CDR3 is 18 amino acids long. The CDR3 spells CSARDLGLAGLDTDTQYF.

The chain carries TRBV7-2 and TRBJ2-7. CDR1 is SGHTA and CDR2 is FQGNSA in the germline V gene. The CDR3 length is 15 residues. The CDR3 sequence: CASSLGDTGSYEQYF.

The chain links TRBV4-3 to TRBJ2-2; with no DNA, the TCRdb D assignment of TRBD1 cannot be verified. The length of the CDR3 is 16 residues. The germline V gene encodes CDR1 LGHNA and CDR2 YSLEER. CDR3: CASSPPTGGNTGELFF.

The chain combines TRBV19 with TRBJ2-1; TCRdb returns TRBD1, unconfirmable since there is no DNA. The CDR3 sequence is 14 residues long. The germline gives CDR1 LNHDA, CDR2 SQIVND (reference sequence). The CDR3 region is CASSIGWGMNEQFF.

The J gene is TRBJ1-2, the V gene TRBV7-9; without DNA, the TCRdb call of TRBD1 cannot be checked. Germline-derived CDR1 and CDR2 are SEHNR and FQNEAQ (reference sequence). The CDR3 has 15 residues. CDR3: CASSLAMGEYYGYTF.

The rearrangement uses TRBV9 and TRBJ1-5. CDR3 size: 14 residues. The V gene's germline CDR1 is SGDLS and CDR2 YYNGEE. The CDR3 spells CASSVGGGGQPQHF.

The chain is built from TRBV20-1 and TRBJ2-1. The CDR3 is made up of 15 amino acids. Germline CDR1 is DFQATT and CDR2 is SNEGSKA (reference sequence). CDR3 amino acids: CSARMFGDILNEQFF.

The V call is TRBV29-1, the J call TRBJ2-5; the TCRdb D gene call, TRBD2, has no DNA to confirm it. The germline V gene has CDR1 SQVTM and CDR2 ANQGSEA. The CDR3 runs 14 residues. CDR3 sequence reads: CSVERAVAEETQYF. Full variable domain (outside the CDR3, taken from reference TRBV29-1 and TRBJ2-5): SAVISQKPSRDICQRGTSLTIQCQVDSQVTMMFWYRQQPGQSLTLIATANQGSEATYESGFVIDKFPISRPNLTFSTLTVSNMSPEDSSIYLCSVERAVAEETQYFGPGTRLLVL.

This chain connects TRBV12-3 or TRBV12-4 to TRBJ2-5; checking the TCRdb D call of TRBD1 is not possible without DNA. This CDR3 is 18 amino acids long. CDR3 sequence reads: CASSLDPVLRGGGETQYF.

The chain recombines TRBV6-5 with TRBJ2-2; TCRdb's D call, TRBD1, is unchecked because there is no DNA. This CDR3 is 14 amino acids long. Germline CDR1 MNHEY, CDR2 SVGAGI. CDR3 sequence reads: CASSYGRGTGELFF.